This TCR beta chain was retrieved from a study of blood T cell repertoires in COVID-19. Background on the study: Spain, Italy and the United States supplied samples that represented acute and convalescent COVID-19.

The CDR3 consists of 14 residues. V was pared by 5 bases and J by 4 bases, with 11 bases between. CDR1 is MNHEY and CDR2 is SVGAGI in the germline V gene. Patients from Seattle were sampled longitudinally, starting during active infection. Original processing notes: Reference gene primer amplification yielded estimated nucleated cell counts. Produced via immunoSEQ multiplex PCR; TCRdb's table is partial and in-frame only. V and J calls and clone size are given by that table; D and trimming were obtained from the DNA. The data show tens of thousands of clones, 89% seen once. The chain uses TRBV6-5 and TRBJ2-2, with a tentative D call TRBD1 (5 bases). Material: peripheral blood. The sequence was collected from a man aged 50 or older with COVID-19, enrolled during active disease. CDR3 in amino acids: CASSPGWGTGELFF. In DNA, the CDR3 is TGTGCCAGCAGTCCAGGGTGGGGCACCGGGGAGCTGTTTTTT.